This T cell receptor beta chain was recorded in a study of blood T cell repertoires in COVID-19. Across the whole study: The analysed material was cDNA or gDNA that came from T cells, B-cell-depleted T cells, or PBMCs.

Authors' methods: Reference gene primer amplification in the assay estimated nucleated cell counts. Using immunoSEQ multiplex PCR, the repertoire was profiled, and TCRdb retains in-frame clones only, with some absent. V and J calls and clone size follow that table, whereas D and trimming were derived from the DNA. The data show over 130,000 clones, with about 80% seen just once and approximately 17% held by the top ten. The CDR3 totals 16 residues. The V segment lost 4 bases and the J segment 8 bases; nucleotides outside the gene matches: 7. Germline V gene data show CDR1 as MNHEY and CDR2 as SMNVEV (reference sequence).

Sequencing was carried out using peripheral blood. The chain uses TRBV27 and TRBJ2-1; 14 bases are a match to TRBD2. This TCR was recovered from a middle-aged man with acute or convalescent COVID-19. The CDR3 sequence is CASSSPGLAGDYEQFF. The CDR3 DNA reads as TGTGCCAGCAGTTCCCCGGGACTAGCGGGGGACTATGAGCAGTTCTTC.